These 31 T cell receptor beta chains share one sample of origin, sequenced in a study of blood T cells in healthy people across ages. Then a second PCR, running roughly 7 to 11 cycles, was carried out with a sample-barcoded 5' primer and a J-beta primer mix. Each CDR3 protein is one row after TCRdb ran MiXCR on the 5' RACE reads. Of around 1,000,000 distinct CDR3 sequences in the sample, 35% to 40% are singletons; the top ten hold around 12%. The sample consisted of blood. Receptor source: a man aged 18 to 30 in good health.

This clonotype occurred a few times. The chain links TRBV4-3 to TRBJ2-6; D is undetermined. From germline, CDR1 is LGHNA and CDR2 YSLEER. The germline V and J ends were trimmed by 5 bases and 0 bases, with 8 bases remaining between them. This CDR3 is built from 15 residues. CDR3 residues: CASSYLDSGANVLTF. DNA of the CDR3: TGCGCCAGCAGCTACCTGGACTCTGGGGCCAACGTCCTGACTTTC.

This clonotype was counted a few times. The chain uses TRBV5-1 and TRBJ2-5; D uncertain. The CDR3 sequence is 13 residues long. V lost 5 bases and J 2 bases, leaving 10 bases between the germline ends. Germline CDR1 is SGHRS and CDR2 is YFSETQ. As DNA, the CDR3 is TGCGCCAGCAGGTTTACAGATCAAGAGACCCAGTACTTC. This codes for CASRFTDQETQYF.

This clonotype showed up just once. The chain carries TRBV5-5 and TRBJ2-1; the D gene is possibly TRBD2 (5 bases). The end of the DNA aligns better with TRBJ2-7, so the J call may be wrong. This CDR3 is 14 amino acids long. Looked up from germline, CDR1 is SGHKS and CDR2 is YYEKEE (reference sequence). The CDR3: CASSPRGTYNEQYF. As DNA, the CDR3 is TGTGCCAGCAGCCCCCGGGGAACCTACAATGAGCAGTACTTC.

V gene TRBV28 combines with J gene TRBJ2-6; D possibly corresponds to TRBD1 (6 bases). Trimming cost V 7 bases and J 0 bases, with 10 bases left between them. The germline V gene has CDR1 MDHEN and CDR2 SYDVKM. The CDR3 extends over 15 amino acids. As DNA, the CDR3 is TGTGCCAGCATTCAGGGGAGCTCTGGGGCCAACGTCCTGACTTTC. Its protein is CASIQGSSGANVLTF.

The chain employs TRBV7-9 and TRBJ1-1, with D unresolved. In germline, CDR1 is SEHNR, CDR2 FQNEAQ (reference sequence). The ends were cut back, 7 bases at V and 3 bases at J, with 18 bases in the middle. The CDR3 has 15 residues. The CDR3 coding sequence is TGTGCCAGCATAAGTGTAGACGACGTGGACACTGAAGCTTTCTTT. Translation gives CASISVDDVDTEAFF.

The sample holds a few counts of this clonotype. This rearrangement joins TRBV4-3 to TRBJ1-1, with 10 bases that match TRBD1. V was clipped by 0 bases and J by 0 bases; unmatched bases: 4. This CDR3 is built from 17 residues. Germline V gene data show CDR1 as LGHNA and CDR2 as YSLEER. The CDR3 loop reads CASSQDGTGEMNTEAFF. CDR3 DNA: TGCGCCAGCAGCCAAGACGGGACAGGGGAAATGAACACTGAAGCTTTCTTT.

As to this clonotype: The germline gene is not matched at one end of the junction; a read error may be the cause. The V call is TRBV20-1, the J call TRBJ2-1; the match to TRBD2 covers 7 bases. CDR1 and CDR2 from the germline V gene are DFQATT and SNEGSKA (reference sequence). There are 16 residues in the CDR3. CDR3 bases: TGCAATGCTAGAGACGCGGGGGAGAGCTCCTACAATGAGCAGTTCTTC. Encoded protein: CNARDAGESSYNEQFF.

Written as DNA, the CDR3 is TGTGCCAGCAGCTTGGCCCCCGGCAGGGACACTGAAGCTTTCTTT. It specifies CASSLAPGRDTEAFF. This rearrangement joins TRBV5-4 to TRBJ1-1; D is possibly TRBD1 (5 bases). V was clipped by 0 bases and J by 3 bases, with 12 bases between them. Germline-derived CDR1 and CDR2 are SGHNT and YYREEE (reference sequence). The CDR3 is 15 amino acids.

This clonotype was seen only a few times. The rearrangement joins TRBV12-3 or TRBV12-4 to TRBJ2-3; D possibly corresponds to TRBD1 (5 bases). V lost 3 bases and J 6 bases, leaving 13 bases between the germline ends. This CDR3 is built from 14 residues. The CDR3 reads CASSFFGAPDTQYF. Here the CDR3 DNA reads TGTGCCAGCAGTTTCTTTGGGGCGCCTGATACGCAGTATTTT.

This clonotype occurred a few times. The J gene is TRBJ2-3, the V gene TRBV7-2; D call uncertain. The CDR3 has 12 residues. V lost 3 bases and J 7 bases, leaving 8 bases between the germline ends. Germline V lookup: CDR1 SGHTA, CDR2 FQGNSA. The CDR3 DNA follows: TGTGCCAGCAGCTTCGCCATAAATACGCAGTATTTT. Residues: CASSFAINTQYF.

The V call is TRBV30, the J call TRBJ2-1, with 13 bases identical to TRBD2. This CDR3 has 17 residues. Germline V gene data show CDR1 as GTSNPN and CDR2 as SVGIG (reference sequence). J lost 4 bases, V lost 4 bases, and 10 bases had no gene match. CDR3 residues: CAWTLIQTSGGYNEQFF. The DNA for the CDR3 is TGTGCCTGGACCCTCATCCAGACTAGCGGGGGGTACAATGAGCAGTTCTTC.

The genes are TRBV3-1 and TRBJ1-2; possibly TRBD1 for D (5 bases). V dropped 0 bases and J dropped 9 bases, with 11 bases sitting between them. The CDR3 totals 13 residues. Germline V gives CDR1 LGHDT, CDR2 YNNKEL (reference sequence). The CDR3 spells CASSQDNQGRYTF. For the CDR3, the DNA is TGTGCCAGCAGCCAAGATAATCAGGGTCGCTACACCTTC.

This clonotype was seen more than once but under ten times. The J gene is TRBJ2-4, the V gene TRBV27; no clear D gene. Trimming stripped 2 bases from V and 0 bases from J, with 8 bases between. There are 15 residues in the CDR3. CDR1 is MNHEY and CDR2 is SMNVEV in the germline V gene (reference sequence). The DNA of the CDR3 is TGTGCCAGCAGTTTAAACAGTTTAGCCAAAAACATTCAGTACTTC. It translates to CASSLNSLAKNIQYF.

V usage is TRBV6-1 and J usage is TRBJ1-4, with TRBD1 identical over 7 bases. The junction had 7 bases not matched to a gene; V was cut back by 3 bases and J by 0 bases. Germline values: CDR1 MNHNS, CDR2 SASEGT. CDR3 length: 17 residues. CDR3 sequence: CASSDTTTGATNEKLFF. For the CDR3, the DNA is TGTGCCAGCAGTGATACCACTACAGGGGCAACTAATGAAAAACTGTTTTTT.

CDR3 in amino acids: CASSEKVRDGNTDTQYF. CDR3 DNA sequence: TGTGCCAGCAGTGAGAAGGTGAGGGACGGAAACACAGATACGCAGTATTTT. The chain carries TRBV28 and TRBJ2-3; the D gene could be TRBD1 or TRBD2 (5 bases each). V was pared by 5 bases and J by 2 bases, with 20 bases between. Germline values: CDR1 MDHEN, CDR2 SYDVKM. The CDR3 spans 17 residues.

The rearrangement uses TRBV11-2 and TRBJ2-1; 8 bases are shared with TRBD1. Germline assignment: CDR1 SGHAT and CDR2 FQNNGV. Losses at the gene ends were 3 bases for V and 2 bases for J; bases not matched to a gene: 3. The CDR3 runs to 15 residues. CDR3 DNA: TGTGCCAGCAGCTTCAACAGGGGGACCTACAATGAGCAGTTCTTC. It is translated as CASSFNRGTYNEQFF.

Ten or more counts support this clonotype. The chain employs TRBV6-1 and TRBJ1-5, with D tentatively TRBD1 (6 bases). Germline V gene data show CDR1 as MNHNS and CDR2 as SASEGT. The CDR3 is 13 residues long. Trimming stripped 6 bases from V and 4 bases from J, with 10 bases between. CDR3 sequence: CASRSDRNQPQHF. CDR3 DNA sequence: TGTGCCAGCAGGTCGGACAGAAATCAGCCCCAGCATTTT.

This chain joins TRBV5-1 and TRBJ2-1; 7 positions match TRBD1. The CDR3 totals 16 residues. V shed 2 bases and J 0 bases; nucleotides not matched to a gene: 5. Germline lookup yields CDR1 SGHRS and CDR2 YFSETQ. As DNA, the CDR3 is TGCGCCAGCAGCTTCGAGGGGGCAACCTCCTACAATGAGCAGTTCTTC. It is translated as CASSFEGATSYNEQFF. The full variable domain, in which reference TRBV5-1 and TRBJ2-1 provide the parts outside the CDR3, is KAGVTQTPRYLIKTRGQQVTLSCSPISGHRSVSWYQQTPGQGLQFLFEYFSETQRNKGNFPGRFSGRQFSNSRSEMNVSTLELGDSALYLCASSFEGATSYNEQFFGPGTRLTVL.

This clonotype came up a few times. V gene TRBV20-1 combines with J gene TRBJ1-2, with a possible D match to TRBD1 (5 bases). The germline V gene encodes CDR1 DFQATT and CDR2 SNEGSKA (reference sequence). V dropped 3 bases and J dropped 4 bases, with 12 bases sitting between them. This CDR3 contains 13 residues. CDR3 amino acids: CSASDSASYGYTF. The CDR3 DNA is TGCAGTGCTAGTGACAGCGCCTCCTATGGCTACACCTTC.

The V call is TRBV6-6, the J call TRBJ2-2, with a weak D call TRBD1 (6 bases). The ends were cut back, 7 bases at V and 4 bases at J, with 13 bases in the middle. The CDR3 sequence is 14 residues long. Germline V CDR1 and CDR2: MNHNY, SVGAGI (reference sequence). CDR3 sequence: CASKTQGVTGELFF. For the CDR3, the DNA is TGTGCCAGCAAGACACAGGGAGTCACCGGGGAGCTGTTTTTT.

The CDR3 loop reads CASRATETGVVHEQFF. The DNA for the CDR3 is TGTGCCAGCAGGGCAACCGAGACAGGGGTCGTGCATGAGCAGTTCTTC. The chain links TRBV11-2 to TRBJ2-1, with 8 bases identical to TRBD1. J gave up 8 bases and V 6 bases, and 15 bases lay outside the gene matches. Germline lookup yields CDR1 SGHAT and CDR2 FQNNGV. The CDR3 sequence is 16 residues long.

This CDR3 reads CSARVTSGSFTDTQYF. The CDR3 nucleotides read TGCAGTGCTAGAGTGACTAGCGGGAGCTTCACAGATACGCAGTATTTT. V usage is TRBV20-1 and J usage is TRBJ2-3; 12 nucleotides line up with TRBD2. Trimming removed 1 base from V and 2 bases from J; junction bases left unmatched: 4. The CDR3 is 16 residues long. Germline V gene sequence: CDR1 DFQATT, CDR2 SNEGSKA (reference sequence).

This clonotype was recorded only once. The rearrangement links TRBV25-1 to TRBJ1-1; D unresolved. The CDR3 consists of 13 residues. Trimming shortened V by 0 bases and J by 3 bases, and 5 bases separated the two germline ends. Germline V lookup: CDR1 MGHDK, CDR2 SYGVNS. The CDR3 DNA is TGTGCCAGCAGTGAATATCGTCACACTGAAGCTTTCTTT. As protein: CASSEYRHTEAFF.

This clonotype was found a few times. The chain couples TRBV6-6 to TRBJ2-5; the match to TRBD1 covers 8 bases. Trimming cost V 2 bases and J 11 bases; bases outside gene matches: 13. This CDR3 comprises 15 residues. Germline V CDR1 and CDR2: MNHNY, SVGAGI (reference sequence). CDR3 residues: CASSYDGQGWNEQYF. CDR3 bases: TGTGCCAGCAGTTACGACGGACAGGGTTGGAATGAGCAGTACTTC.

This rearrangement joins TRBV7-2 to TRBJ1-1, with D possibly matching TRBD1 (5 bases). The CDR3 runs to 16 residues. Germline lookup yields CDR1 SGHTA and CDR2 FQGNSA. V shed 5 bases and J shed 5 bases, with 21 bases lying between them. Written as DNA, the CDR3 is TGTGCCAGCAGCCCGAAGATTGGGGGTTCGCGGACTGAAGCTTTCTTT. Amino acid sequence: CASSPKIGGSRTEAFF.

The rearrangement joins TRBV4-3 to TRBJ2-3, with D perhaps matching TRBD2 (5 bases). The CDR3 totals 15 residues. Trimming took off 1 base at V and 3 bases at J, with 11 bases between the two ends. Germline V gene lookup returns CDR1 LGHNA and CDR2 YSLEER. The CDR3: CASSQAGEETDTQYF. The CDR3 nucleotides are TGCGCCAGCAGCCAAGCCGGGGAAGAAACAGATACGCAGTATTTT.

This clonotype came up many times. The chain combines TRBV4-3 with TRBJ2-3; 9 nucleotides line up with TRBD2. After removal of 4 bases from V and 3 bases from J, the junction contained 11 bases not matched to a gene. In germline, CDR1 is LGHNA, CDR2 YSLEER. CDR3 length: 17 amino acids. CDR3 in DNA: TGCGCCAGCAGCCTCGAACCTAGCGGGGCTACAACAGATACGCAGTATTTT. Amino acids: CASSLEPSGATTDTQYF.

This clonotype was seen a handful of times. The CDR3 reads CASSPNEGDTYGYTF. CDR3 nucleotide sequence: TGTGCCAGCTCACCTAATGAGGGGGACACTTATGGCTACACCTTC. V gene TRBV18 combines with J gene TRBJ1-2, with TRBD1 as a possible D gene (6 bases). There are 15 residues in the CDR3. V lost 3 bases, J lost 5 bases, and 16 bases lay in between. The germline V gene encodes CDR1 KGHSH and CDR2 LQKENI.

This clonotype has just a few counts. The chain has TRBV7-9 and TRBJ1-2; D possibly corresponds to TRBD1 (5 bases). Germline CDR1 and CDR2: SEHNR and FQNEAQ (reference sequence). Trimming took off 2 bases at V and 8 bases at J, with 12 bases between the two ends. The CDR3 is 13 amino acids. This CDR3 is CASSLPPGTGYTF. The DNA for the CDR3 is TGTGCCAGCAGCTTACCCCCAGGGACGGGCTACACCTTC.

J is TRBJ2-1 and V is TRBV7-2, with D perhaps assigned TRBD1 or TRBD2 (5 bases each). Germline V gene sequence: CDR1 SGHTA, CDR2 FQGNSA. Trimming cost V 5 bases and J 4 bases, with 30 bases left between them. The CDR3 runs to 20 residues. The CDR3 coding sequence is TGTGCCAGCAGCATAGAGGGTCGGTGGGGCGGTGGTCAGGGTTACAATGAGCAGTTCTTC. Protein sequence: CASSIEGRWGGGQGYNEQFF.

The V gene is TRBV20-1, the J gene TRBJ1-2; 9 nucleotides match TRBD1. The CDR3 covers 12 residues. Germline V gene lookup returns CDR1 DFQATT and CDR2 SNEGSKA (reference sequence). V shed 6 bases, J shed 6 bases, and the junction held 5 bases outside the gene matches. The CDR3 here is CSATDRGDGYTF. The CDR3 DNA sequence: TGCAGTGCCACGGACAGGGGAGATGGCTACACCTTC.